This section outlines one T cell receptor beta chain sequence together with its context. Patients were ineligible given autoimmune disease history or systemic immunosuppression. This entry is derived from a study of OX40 agonist ivuxolimab in advanced cancers. Across the study: Patients were dosed intravenously with ivuxolimab at 0.01 to 10 mg/kg every 2 weeks. Earlier treatment with anti-PD-1, anti-PD-L1 or anti-CTLA-4 was permitted, and approximately 38% had received some.

Measured with immunoSEQ multiplex PCR; TCRdb has only the in-frame clones, and not every one. The table records around 45,000 clones, around 86% of them present only once. The CDR3 spans 12 residues. With 2 bases removed from V and 5 bases from J, the gap between germline ends came to 6 bases. The germline gives CDR1 MDHEN, CDR2 SYDVKM. Source: CD4+ or CD8+ T cells sorted from blood, taken in a trial of the OX40 agonist ivuxolimab. This TCR was sampled from an adult with an advanced solid tumor such as melanoma, head and neck, liver or kidney cancer. The rearrangement joins TRBV28 to TRBJ1-2; D is perhaps TRBD1 (6 bases). The CDR3 nucleotides are TGTGCCAGCAGTTTACAGGGGTATGGCTACACCTTC. Residues: CASSLQGYGYTF.